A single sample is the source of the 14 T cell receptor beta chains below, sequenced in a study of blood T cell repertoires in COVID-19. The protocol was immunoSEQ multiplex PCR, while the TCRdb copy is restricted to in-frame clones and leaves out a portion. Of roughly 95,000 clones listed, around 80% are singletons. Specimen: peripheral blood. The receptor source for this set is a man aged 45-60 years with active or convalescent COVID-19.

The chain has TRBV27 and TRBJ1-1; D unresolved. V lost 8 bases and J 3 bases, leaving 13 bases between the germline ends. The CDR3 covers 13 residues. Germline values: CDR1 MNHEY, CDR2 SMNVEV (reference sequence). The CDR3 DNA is TGTGCCAGCTCCGGAACGGGGTACACTGAAGCTTTCTTT. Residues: CASSGTGYTEAFF.

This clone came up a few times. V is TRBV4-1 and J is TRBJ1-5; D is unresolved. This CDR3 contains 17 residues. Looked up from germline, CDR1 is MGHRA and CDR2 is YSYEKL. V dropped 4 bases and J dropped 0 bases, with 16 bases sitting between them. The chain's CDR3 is CASSRPKRGDSNQPQHF. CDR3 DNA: TGCGCCAGCAGCCGCCCTAAGCGCGGGGATAGCAATCAGCCCCAGCATTTT.

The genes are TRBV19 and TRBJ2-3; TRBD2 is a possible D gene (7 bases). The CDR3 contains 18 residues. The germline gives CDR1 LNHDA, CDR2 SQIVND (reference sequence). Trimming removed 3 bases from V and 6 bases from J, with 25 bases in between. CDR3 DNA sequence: TGTGCCAGTAGTATTAGGGCAGCACAGGCGGGGGCGATGGATACGCAGTATTTT. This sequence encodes CASSIRAAQAGAMDTQYF. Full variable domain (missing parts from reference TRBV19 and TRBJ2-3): DGGITQSPKYLFRKEGQNVTLSCEQNLNHDAMYWYRQDPGQGLRLIYYSQIVNDFQKGDIAEGYSVSREKKESFPLTVTSAQKNPTAFYLCASSIRAAQAGAMDTQYFGPGTRLTVL.

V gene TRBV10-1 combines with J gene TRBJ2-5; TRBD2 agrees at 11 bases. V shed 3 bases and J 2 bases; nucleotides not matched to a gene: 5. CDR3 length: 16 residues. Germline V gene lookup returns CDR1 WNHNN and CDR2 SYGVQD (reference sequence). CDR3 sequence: CASSDPGLADQETQYF. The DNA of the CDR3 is TGCGCCAGCAGTGATCCGGGACTAGCGGATCAAGAGACCCAGTACTTC.

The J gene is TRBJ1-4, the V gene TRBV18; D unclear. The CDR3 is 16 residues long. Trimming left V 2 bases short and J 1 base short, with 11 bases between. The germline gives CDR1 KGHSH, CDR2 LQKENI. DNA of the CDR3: TGTGCCAGCTCACCAAGGAGGGTGGGAACTAATGAAAAACTGTTTTTT. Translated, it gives CASSPRRVGTNEKLFF.

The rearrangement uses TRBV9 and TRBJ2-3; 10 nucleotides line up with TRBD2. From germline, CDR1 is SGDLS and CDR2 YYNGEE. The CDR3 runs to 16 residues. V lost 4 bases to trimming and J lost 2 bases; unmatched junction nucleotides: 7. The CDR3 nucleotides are TGTGCCAGCAGCACCGTACTAGCGGGGACCACAGATACGCAGTATTTT. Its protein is CASSTVLAGTTDTQYF.

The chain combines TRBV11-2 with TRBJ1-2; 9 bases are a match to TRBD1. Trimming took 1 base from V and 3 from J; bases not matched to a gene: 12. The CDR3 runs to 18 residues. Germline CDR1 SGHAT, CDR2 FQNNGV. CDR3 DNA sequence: TGTGCCAGCAGCTTAGGGGACCCCCTACAGGGGGCGGACTATGGCTACACCTTC. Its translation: CASSLGDPLQGADYGYTF.

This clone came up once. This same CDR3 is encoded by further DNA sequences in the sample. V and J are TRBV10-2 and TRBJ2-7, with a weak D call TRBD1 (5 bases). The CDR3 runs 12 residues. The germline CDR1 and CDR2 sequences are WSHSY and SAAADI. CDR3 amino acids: CASSEGAVEQYV. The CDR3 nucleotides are TGCGCCAGCAGCGAAGGGGCGGTCGAGCAGTACGTA.

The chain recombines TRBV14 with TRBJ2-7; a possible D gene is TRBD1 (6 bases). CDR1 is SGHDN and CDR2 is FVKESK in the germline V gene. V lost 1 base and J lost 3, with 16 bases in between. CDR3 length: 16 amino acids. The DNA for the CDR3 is TGTGCCAGCAGCCAAGGGACAGCTCAGTTTTTCTACGAGCAGTACTTC. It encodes CASSQGTAQFFYEQYF.

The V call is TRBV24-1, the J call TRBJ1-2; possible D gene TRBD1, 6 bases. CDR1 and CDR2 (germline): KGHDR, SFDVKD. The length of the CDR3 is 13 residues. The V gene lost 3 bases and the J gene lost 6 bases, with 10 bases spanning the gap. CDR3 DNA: TGTGCCACCAGTGATACACACAGGGATGGCTACACCTTC. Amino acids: CATSDTHRDGYTF.

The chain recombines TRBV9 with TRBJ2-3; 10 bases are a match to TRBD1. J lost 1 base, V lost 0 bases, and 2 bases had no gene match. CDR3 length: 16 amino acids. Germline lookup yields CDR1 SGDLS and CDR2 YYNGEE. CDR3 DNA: TGTGCCAGCAGCGTAGGCGGGACAGGGGGCACAGATACGCAGTATTTT. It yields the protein CASSVGGTGGTDTQYF.

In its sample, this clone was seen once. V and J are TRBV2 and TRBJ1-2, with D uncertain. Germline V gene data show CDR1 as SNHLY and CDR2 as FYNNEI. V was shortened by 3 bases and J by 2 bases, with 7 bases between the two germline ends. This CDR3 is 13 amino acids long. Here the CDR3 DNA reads TGTGCCAGCAGTGATGGGCAGAACTATGGCTACACCTTC. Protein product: CASSDGQNYGYTF.

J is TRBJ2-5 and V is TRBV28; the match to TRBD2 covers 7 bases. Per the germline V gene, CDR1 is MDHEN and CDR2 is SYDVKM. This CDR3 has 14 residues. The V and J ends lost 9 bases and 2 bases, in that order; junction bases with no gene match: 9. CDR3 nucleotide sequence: TGTGCCAGTTTGGGGGGGGGATGGCAAGAGACCCAGTACTTC. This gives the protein CASLGGGWQETQYF.

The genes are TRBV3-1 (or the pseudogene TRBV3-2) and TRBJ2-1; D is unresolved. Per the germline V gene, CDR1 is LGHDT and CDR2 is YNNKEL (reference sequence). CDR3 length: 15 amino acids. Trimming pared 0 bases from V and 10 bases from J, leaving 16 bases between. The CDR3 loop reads CASSQDPFSLEEQFF. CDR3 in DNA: TGTGCCAGCAGCCAAGACCCGTTCTCGTTGGAGGAGCAGTTCTTC.